These 30 T cell receptor beta chains were all obtained from the same sample, sequenced in a study of CD8 T cells in Susac syndrome. Random hexamers were used to reverse transcribe about 0.5 to 1 ug of RNA. TCRdb passed the immunoSEQ multiplex PCR reads through MiXCR, listing each CDR3 protein once. The sample has about 250,000 distinct CDR3 sequences; 93% are singletons. Sequenced: CD4+ T cells from PBMCs. The source of these receptors is a human donor with multiple sclerosis.

The chain uses TRBV3-1 and TRBJ2-7, with D possibly being TRBD1 (6 bases). Germline CDR1 LGHDT, CDR2 YNNKEL (reference sequence). Trimming removed 6 bases from V and 0 bases from J, with 15 bases in between. CDR3 length: 15 amino acids. The DNA of the CDR3 is TGTGCCAGCAGTCGAACAGGGCACAGCTCCTACGAGCAGTACTTC. This translates into CASSRTGHSSYEQYF.

J is TRBJ2-1 and V is TRBV7-9, with D unresolved. This CDR3 contains 13 residues. V was trimmed by 1 base and J by 4 bases, leaving 5 bases between them. Germline V gives CDR1 SEHNR, CDR2 FQNEAQ (reference sequence). This CDR3 is CASSLVAYNEQFF. CDR3 DNA sequence: TGTGCCAGCAGCTTAGTGGCTTACAATGAGCAGTTCTTC.

The V call is TRBV25-1, the J call TRBJ2-3, with D perhaps matching TRBD1 (6 bases). Trimming cost V 10 bases and J 0 bases, with 14 bases left between them. Germline V gene sequence: CDR1 MGHDK, CDR2 SYGVNS. The CDR3 contains 14 residues. As DNA, the CDR3 is TGTGCCACCAGGGGACGGCTCAGCACAGATACGCAGTATTTT. This translates into CATRGRLSTDTQYF.

This clonotype was seen once. V is TRBV3-1 and J is TRBJ2-5; TRBD1 matches 8 bases. CDR3 length equals 16 residues. V dropped 10 bases and J dropped 5; count of bases not matched to a gene: 18. Germline CDR1 is LGHDT and CDR2 is YNNKEL (reference sequence). CDR3 sequence reads: CATKPLQGQAYETQYF. In DNA form, the CDR3 reads TGTGCCACCAAGCCCTTACAGGGACAGGCATACGAGACCCAGTACTTC.

The chain uses TRBV7-2 and TRBJ2-1; D is perhaps TRBD2 (6 bases). Germline V gene data show CDR1 as SGHTA and CDR2 as FQGNSA. This CDR3 spans 15 amino acids. Trimming left V 1 base short and J 4 bases short, with 11 bases between. The CDR3 sequence: CASSLGGALYNEQFF. The CDR3 bases are TGTGCCAGCAGCTTAGGCGGGGCCCTTTACAATGAGCAGTTCTTC.

This sequence joins TRBV15 and TRBJ1-5; D possibly corresponds to TRBD1 (6 bases). Germline CDR1 reads LNHNV; CDR2 reads YYDKDF (reference sequence). Trimming left V 11 bases short and J 2 bases short, with 19 bases between. The CDR3 loop spans 15 amino acids. CDR3 loop: CASPIGGAGNQPQHF. The CDR3 DNA reads as TGTGCCTCCCCAATAGGGGGGGCCGGCAATCAGCCCCAGCATTTT.

This clonotype was picked up one time. Written as DNA, the CDR3 is TGTGCCAGCAGCGAGGCCACAGGGGTCTACGAGCAGTACTTC. Protein sequence: CASSEATGVYEQYF. The V call is TRBV9, the J call TRBJ2-7, with 7 bases aligning to TRBD1. The J segment lost 3 bases and the V segment lost 3 bases, leaving 6 bases of the junction unmatched. CDR1 and CDR2 from the germline V gene are SGDLS and YYNGEE. The CDR3 covers 14 residues. The whole variable domain, filled in from reference TRBV9 and TRBJ2-7, reads DSGVTQTPKHLITATGQRVTLRCSPRSGDLSVYWYQQSLDQGLQFLIQYYNGEERAKGNILERFSAQQFPDLHSELNLSSLELGDSALYFCASSEATGVYEQYFGPGTRLTVT.

This chain uses TRBV6-2 or TRBV6-3 with TRBJ2-6; 7 nucleotides agree with TRBD2. V lost 8 bases to trimming and J lost 1 base; unmatched junction nucleotides: 5. Looked up from germline, CDR1 is MNHEY and CDR2 is SVGEGT. This CDR3 comprises 15 residues. CDR3 sequence reads: CASAFGGSGANVLTF. The DNA for the CDR3 is TGTGCCAGCGCCTTCGGGGGGTCTGGGGCCAACGTCCTGACTTTC.

DNA of the CDR3: TGTGCCAGCAGTTTTCAGACAGGGGGTCAGTATGGCTACACCTTC. Protein sequence: CASSFQTGGQYGYTF. This chain uses TRBV7-2 with TRBJ1-2; 9 bases agree with TRBD1. Trimming took 6 bases from V and 5 from J; bases not matched to a gene: 10. Germline loops: CDR1 SGHTA, CDR2 FQGNSA. The CDR3 has 15 residues.

The rearrangement joins TRBV7-2 to TRBJ1-2; the match to TRBD1 covers 7 bases. The trim removed 5 bases at V and 5 bases at J, leaving 8 bases unmatched. This CDR3 is 14 amino acids long. The germline CDR1 and CDR2 sequences are SGHTA and FQGNSA. The CDR3 sequence is CASSPTGAQYGYTF. The CDR3 DNA reads TGTGCCAGCAGCCCCACAGGGGCCCAATATGGCTACACCTTC.

This rearrangement joins TRBV11-2 to TRBJ1-2; weak D call: TRBD1 (6 bases). V was pared by 2 bases and J by 2 bases, with 18 bases between. Germline V gene data show CDR1 as SGHAT and CDR2 as FQNNGV. The CDR3 spans 17 residues. This CDR3 reads CASSLRPVRGQNYGYTF. CDR3 bases: TGTGCCAGCAGCTTAAGGCCGGTGCGGGGGCAGAACTATGGCTACACCTTC.

The chain uses TRBV2 and TRBJ1-4; D is perhaps TRBD1 (5 bases). Looked up from germline, CDR1 is SNHLY and CDR2 is FYNNEI. This CDR3 is 14 amino acids long. Deletions cut 6 bases from V and 8 bases from J, with 16 bases between. The CDR3 nucleotides read TGTGCCAGCAGCCGGGGACGGGCGGCGGAAAAACTGTTTTTT. Protein product: CASSRGRAAEKLFF.

V usage is TRBV20-1 and J usage is TRBJ2-5; 9 positions agree with TRBD2. The CDR3 is made up of 14 amino acids. Germline V gene sequence: CDR1 DFQATT, CDR2 SNEGSKA (reference sequence). Trimming cost V 4 bases and J 5 bases; bases outside gene matches: 8. The CDR3 DNA is TGCAGTGCTACGCTCGGGACTAGCTTCGAGACCCAGTACTTC. This gives the protein CSATLGTSFETQYF.

The chain uses TRBV2 and TRBJ2-1; 16 bases map to TRBD2. The germline CDR1 and CDR2 sequences are SNHLY and FYNNEI. The J segment lost 6 bases and the V segment lost 6 bases, leaving 8 bases of the junction unmatched. The CDR3 contains 17 residues. The CDR3 DNA reads as TGTGCCAGCAGGGCCGGGACTAGCGGGAGGGCCCTCAATGAGCAGTTCTTC. Translated: CASRAGTSGRALNEQFF.

This chain links TRBV7-2 with TRBJ1-1; weak D call: TRBD1 (6 bases). The CDR3 is 17 residues long. The V end was cut by 3 bases, the J end by 0 bases, with 17 bases between. Per the germline V gene, CDR1 is SGHTA and CDR2 is FQGNSA. The CDR3 region is CASSFRGAGALNTEAFF. The CDR3 DNA follows: TGTGCCAGCAGCTTCCGGGGGGCGGGCGCTTTGAACACTGAAGCTTTCTTT.

This CDR3 reads CASSQYGVEAFF. The CDR3 DNA sequence: TGTGCCAGCAGCCAATACGGGGTGGAAGCTTTCTTT. The V gene is TRBV16, the J gene TRBJ1-1; D remains ambiguous. V lost 1 base and J lost 8, with 8 bases in between. CDR3 length: 12 amino acids. CDR1 is KGHSY and CDR2 is FQNENV in the germline V gene. The full variable domain, rest sourced from reference TRBV16 and TRBJ1-1, is GEEVAQTPKHLVRGEGQKAKLYCAPIKGHSYVFWYQQVLKNEFKFLISFQNENVFDETGMPKERFSAKCLPNSPCSLEIQATKLEDSAVYFCASSQYGVEAFFGQGTRLTVV.

The rearrangement uses TRBV29-1 and TRBJ1-2; D is unresolved. CDR3 length: 12 amino acids. V lost 4 bases to trimming and J lost 3 bases, with 9 bases between them. Germline V gives CDR1 SQVTM, CDR2 ANQGSEA. CDR3 protein: CSVGATDYGYTF. The CDR3 nucleotides read TGCAGCGTTGGCGCTACCGACTATGGCTACACCTTC. The full variable domain, with the rest looked up from reference TRBV29-1 and TRBJ1-2, is SAVISQKPSRDICQRGTSLTIQCQVDSQVTMMFWYRQQPGQSLTLIATANQGSEATYESGFVIDKFPISRPNLTFSTLTVSNMSPEDSSIYLCSVGATDYGYTFGSGTRLTVV.

This rearrangement joins TRBV3-1 to TRBJ1-1; D not certain. Trimming left V 3 bases short and J 10 bases short, with 21 bases between. The CDR3 contains 15 residues. Germline-derived CDR1 and CDR2 are LGHDT and YNNKEL (reference sequence). The chain's CDR3 is CASSQVLIGGAPAFF. CDR3 nucleotide sequence: TGTGCCAGCAGCCAGGTCCTGATAGGAGGCGCACCAGCTTTCTTT.

V is TRBV5-6 and J is TRBJ2-3; 8 nucleotides line up with TRBD1. The CDR3 covers 18 residues. Germline-derived CDR1 and CDR2 are SGHDT and YYEEEE. J was trimmed by 0 bases and V by 3 bases; bases with no gene match: 12. CDR3 in DNA: TGTGCCAGCAGCTCCTTTGTGCCGACAGGGGCTAGCACAGATACGCAGTATTTT. Translating gives CASSSFVPTGASTDTQYF.

V and J are TRBV10-3 and TRBJ2-2; D may be TRBD1 (5 bases). The CDR3 length is 12 residues. V lost 5 bases to trimming and J lost 5 bases, with 6 bases between them. Germline CDR1 ENHRY, CDR2 SYGVKD. The CDR3 region has the DNA TGTGCCATCAGTCAGGGAACCGGGGAGCTGTTTTTT. Translating gives CAISQGTGELFF.

V usage is TRBV12-3 or TRBV12-4 and J usage is TRBJ1-5, with a tentative D call TRBD1 (6 bases). The CDR3 consists of 14 residues. Trimming stripped 5 bases from V and 6 bases from J, with 14 bases between. The CDR3 spells CASSPTGRIQPQHF. Written as DNA, the CDR3 is TGTGCCAGCAGTCCTACAGGGAGAATTCAGCCCCAGCATTTT.

The chain has TRBV12-3 or TRBV12-4 and TRBJ1-5; the D gene is possibly TRBD1 (5 bases). The CDR3 length is 17 residues. V was pared by 6 bases and J by 1 base, with 19 bases between. CDR3 DNA sequence: TGTGCCAGCAGCCCCGCGAAAAGGGGCAGGAGCAATCAGCCCCAGCATTTT. Translated: CASSPAKRGRSNQPQHF.

This chain joins TRBV20-1 and TRBJ1-1, with D perhaps matching TRBD1 (6 bases). The CDR3 extends over 16 amino acids. CDR1 DFQATT and CDR2 SNEGSKA come from the germline V gene (reference sequence). V lost 2 bases and J lost 1, with 17 bases in between. The CDR3 is CSARWDISKRNTEAFF. The DNA for the CDR3 is TGCAGTGCTAGATGGGACATCTCAAAGAGGAACACTGAAGCTTTCTTT.

The rearrangement links TRBV9 to TRBJ1-1; the D is unclear. Germline V gene lookup returns CDR1 SGDLS and CDR2 YYNGEE. V shed 2 bases and J shed 1 base, with 9 bases lying between them. This CDR3 comprises 14 residues. Here the CDR3 reads CASSVGGRNTEAFF. The CDR3, as DNA: TGTGCCAGCAGCGTTGGAGGGAGGAACACTGAAGCTTTCTTT.

This clonotype has only one observation. This sequence joins TRBV30 and TRBJ2-3; either TRBD1 or TRBD2 may fit D (5 bases each). Trimming took off 0 bases at V and 5 bases at J, with 21 bases between the two ends. Germline CDR1 reads GTSNPN; CDR2 reads SVGIG (reference sequence). This CDR3 has 17 amino acids. Here the CDR3 reads CAWSVLGFGAQGDTQYF. In nucleotides, the CDR3 is TGTGCCTGGAGTGTACTCGGCTTCGGGGCCCAAGGAGATACGCAGTATTTT.

The chain is built from TRBV3-1 and TRBJ1-1; D remains unclear. Trimming took 4 bases from V and 1 from J, leaving 13 bases between them. This CDR3 comprises 15 residues. Germline loops: CDR1 LGHDT, CDR2 YNNKEL (reference sequence). DNA for the CDR3: TGTGCCAGCAGCCCCGGACCGATTTCGAACACTGAAGCTTTCTTT. Amino acids: CASSPGPISNTEAFF.

This clonotype was counted once. The chain carries TRBV5-1 and TRBJ2-1; a weak D match, TRBD1 (5 bases). V was pared by 5 bases and J by 5 bases, with 17 bases between. Germline CDR1 reads SGHRS; CDR2 reads YFSETQ. This CDR3 has 15 amino acids. CDR3 coding DNA: TGCGCCAGCAGAGGGGTTGTTGGCAGTAACAATGAGCAGTTCTTC. This gives the protein CASRGVVGSNNEQFF.

V and J are TRBV29-1 and TRBJ1-1, with D hard to call. Germline V gene sequence: CDR1 SQVTM, CDR2 ANQGSEA. This CDR3 is built from 13 residues. V lost 0 bases and J 9 bases, leaving 14 bases between the germline ends. CDR3 in amino acids: CSVEDWPENQAFF. Written as DNA, the CDR3 is TGCAGCGTTGAAGATTGGCCTGAAAACCAAGCTTTCTTT.

The V and J genes are TRBV30 and TRBJ2-2; D is unresolved. V shed 2 bases and J shed 3 bases, with 7 bases lying between them. The CDR3 has 13 residues. The germline V gene encodes CDR1 GTSNPN and CDR2 SVGIG (reference sequence). In DNA, the CDR3 is TGTGCCTGGAGTCCCGGTTACACCGGGGAGCTGTTTTTT. Translating it yields CAWSPGYTGELFF.

V and J are TRBV6-1 and TRBJ1-4, with 7 bases aligning to TRBD1. The junction had 3 bases not matched to a gene; V was cut back by 8 bases and J by 6 bases. CDR1 and CDR2 (germline): MNHNS, SASEGT. This CDR3 is built from 12 residues. The CDR3 spells CASYQGDEKLFF. The CDR3 DNA is TGTGCCAGCTATCAGGGGGATGAAAAACTGTTTTTT.